These 12 T cell receptor beta chains came from one sample sequenced in a study of blood T cells in healthy people across ages. Next came a second PCR, run for about 6 to 12 cycles, which used a sample-barcoded 5' primer along with a J-beta primer mix. TCRdb processed the 5' RACE reads anew with MiXCR; each CDR3 protein has one entry. The sample holds approximately 1.5 million distinct CDR3 sequences, about 31% seen once. Sequenced: blood. The receptors were gathered from a woman aged 25 to 45 in good health.

The rearrangement joins TRBV10-3 to TRBJ2-5, with D tentatively TRBD1 (6 bases). Germline assignment: CDR1 ENHRY and CDR2 SYGVKD. Deletions cut 7 bases from V and 1 base from J, with 22 bases between. CDR3 length: 17 amino acids. The CDR3, as DNA: TGTGCCATCATTAGGGGGACGGTAAGAGTAAGCCAAGAGACCCAGTACTTC. Translated, it gives CAIIRGTVRVSQETQYF.

In its sample, this clonotype was seen once. This chain uses TRBV2 with TRBJ2-2; the match to TRBD2 covers 7 bases. V shed 6 bases, J shed 7 bases, and the junction held 14 bases outside the gene matches. This CDR3 region has 16 residues. Germline V lookup: CDR1 SNHLY, CDR2 FYNNEI. CDR3 DNA: TGTGCCAGCAGCCAATCAGGACTAGTAAGGTTCGGGGAGCTGTTTTTT. It is translated as CASSQSGLVRFGELFF.

This clonotype turned up a few times. DNA of the CDR3: TGCGCCAGCAGCTTCGGACAGGCGGAAAGGGATGGTCAGCCCCAGCATTTT. This translates into CASSFGQAERDGQPQHF. This chain uses TRBV5-1 with TRBJ1-5, with 7 bases matching TRBD1. Germline V CDR1 and CDR2: SGHRS, YFSETQ. With V trimmed by 2 bases and J by 6 bases, 14 bases remained unmatched. The CDR3 runs 17 residues.

The chain has TRBV2 and TRBJ2-5, with 7 bases matching TRBD2. Germline V gene sequence: CDR1 SNHLY, CDR2 FYNNEI. With V trimmed by 6 bases and J by 5 bases, 9 bases remained unmatched. The CDR3 consists of 14 residues. The CDR3 loop reads CASRAGLNGETQYF. CDR3 nucleotides: TGTGCCAGCAGGGCGGGACTAAATGGGGAGACCCAGTACTTC.

This clonotype was observed a single time. V gene TRBV27 combines with J gene TRBJ2-4; 8 bases are a match to TRBD2. The J call could be wrong; TRBJ2-7 is a better fit for the DNA end. Per the germline V gene, CDR1 is MNHEY and CDR2 is SMNVEV (reference sequence). CDR3 length: 16 amino acids. The CDR3 coding sequence is TGTGCCAGCAGCCCGCGTGGGCGGGGGGCCTCCTACGAGCAGTACTTC. Encoded protein: CASSPRGRGASYEQYF.

Concerning this clonotype itself: A read error is possible here, since a much larger clone lies one base away. The V and J genes are TRBV28 and TRBJ2-7; 8 bases align to TRBD2. The CDR3 sequence is 14 residues long. CDR1 is MDHEN, CDR2 SYDVKM, per germline. The CDR3 coding sequence is TGTGCCAGCAAAGGCGGGAGGAGCTCCTACGAGCGGTACTTC. It specifies CASKGGRSSYERYF.

This clonotype was recorded a few times. The genes are TRBV28 and TRBJ1-5; TRBD1 is a possible D gene (6 bases). The CDR3 has 13 amino acids. Germline V CDR1 and CDR2: MDHEN, SYDVKM. The V gene lost 7 bases and the J gene lost 1 base, with 8 bases spanning the gap. CDR3 nucleotides: TGTGCCAGCAATACAGGGAGCAATCAGCCCCAGCATTTT. It specifies CASNTGSNQPQHF.

The chain combines TRBV6-2 or TRBV6-3 with TRBJ2-1, with D maybe TRBD1 (5 bases). The V gene's germline CDR1 is MNHEY and CDR2 SVGEGT. The CDR3 sequence is 19 residues long. V dropped 0 bases and J dropped 1 base, with 19 bases sitting between them. The CDR3: CASSYSPGVAGKSYNEQFF. The CDR3 bases are TGTGCCAGCAGTTACTCTCCAGGTGTGGCAGGGAAATCCTACAATGAGCAGTTCTTC.

The chain is built from TRBV24-1 and TRBJ2-3; 11 bases are a match to TRBD1. The germline V gene encodes CDR1 KGHDR and CDR2 SFDVKD. Trimming removed 5 bases from V and 5 bases from J; junction bases left unmatched: 11. CDR3 size: 17 residues. In DNA, the CDR3 is TGTGCCACCAGTGGGAGGGCCGGGACAGGGGGTGGAGATACGCAGTATTTT. It translates to CATSGRAGTGGGDTQYF.

This clonotype was seen a handful of times. The chain links TRBV20-1 to TRBJ1-5; perhaps TRBD1 as D (5 bases). CDR3 length equals 14 residues. Germline V CDR1 and CDR2: DFQATT, SNEGSKA (reference sequence). Trimming pared 4 bases from V and 7 bases from J, leaving 17 bases between. Here the CDR3 DNA reads TGCAGTGCTATAGTTCGGGACTTAAAACAGCCCCAGCATTTT. This translates into CSAIVRDLKQPQHF.

The chain uses TRBV11-2 and TRBJ2-5; 10 nucleotides line up with TRBD2. This CDR3 contains 16 residues. Germline CDR1 and CDR2: SGHAT and FQNNGV. V gave up 0 bases and J gave up 4 bases; unmatched junction bases: 5. CDR3 region: CASSLEIAGGGETQYF. In DNA form, the CDR3 reads TGTGCCAGCAGCTTAGAAATAGCGGGGGGTGGAGAGACCCAGTACTTC. The full variable domain, in which reference TRBV11-2 and TRBJ2-5 provide the parts outside the CDR3, is EAGVAQSPRYKIIEKRQSVAFWCNPISGHATLYWYQQILGQGPKLLIQFQNNGVVDDSQLPKDRFSAERLKGVDSTLKIQPAKLEDSAVYLCASSLEIAGGGETQYFGPGTRLLVL.

At least ten counts were recorded for this clonotype. The rearrangement uses TRBV4-1 and TRBJ2-3; D gene uncertain. The CDR3 contains 14 residues. The germline CDR1 and CDR2 sequences are MGHRA and YSYEKL. V lost 4 bases to trimming and J lost 2 bases, with 10 bases between them. CDR3 region: CASSPDGSTDTQYF. Here the CDR3 DNA reads TGCGCCAGCAGCCCCGACGGCTCCACAGATACGCAGTATTTT.